The clone carrying this T cell receptor (beta chain) was observed at least ten times. Its antigen is as yet unknown. This record comes from a study of post-analysis software for immune sequencing data. Germline V lookup: CDR1 LGHDT, CDR2 YNNKEL (reference sequence). V lost 4 bases and J lost 1, with 9 bases in between. This CDR3 is built from 14 residues. Study-level results: With TRBV5-6, TRBV5-1 and TRBV20-1 included, about five TRBV segments were more frequent in patients than in controls. Pronounced co-clustering by F measure was evident among identically batched samples. Significantly lower normalized Chao1 diversity was seen in multiple sclerosis patients than in controls.

The authors incorporated unique molecular identifiers into the TCR beta cDNA libraries. One entry per CDR3 protein results from TCRdb running MiXCR on the PCR reads. Of approximately 630,000 distinct CDR3 sequences listed, 59% are singletons. The clonotype was recovered from a girl aged 2-10 years with multiple sclerosis. The chain has TRBV3-1 and TRBJ2-3; the D call may be TRBD1 or TRBD2 (5 bases each). The sequencing sample was made of blood. CDR3 in DNA: TGTGCCAGCAGCCTGGGACCTCGCACAGATACGCAGTATTTT. Its translation is CASSLGPRTDTQYF.